Following are 10 T cell receptor beta chains from one sample sequenced in a study of T-cell memory formation after mild COVID-19. TCRdb redid the calling of the 5' RACE reads with MiXCR, one entry per CDR3 protein. Found here are about 620,000 distinct CDR3 sequences, more than 15% of them singletons; the top ten hold around 11%. Sequenced material: PBMCs or a T cell subset sorted from them (not recorded which). The receptors shown here come from an adult woman who had mild COVID-19 (a few samples of this study predate the infection). Cell type and time point are not known.

Many counts were recorded for this clonotype. The chain combines TRBV9 with TRBJ1-3; D remains ambiguous. The ends were cut back, 4 bases at V and 2 bases at J, with 10 bases in the middle. CDR3 length equals 14 residues. Germline V lookup: CDR1 SGDLS, CDR2 YYNGEE. The CDR3 here is CASSPDGAGNTIYF. The CDR3 DNA is TGTGCCAGCAGCCCCGACGGAGCTGGAAACACCATATATTTT. The entire variable domain, with the rest obtained from reference TRBV9 and TRBJ1-3, is as follows: DSGVTQTPKHLITATGQRVTLRCSPRSGDLSVYWYQQSLDQGLQFLIQYYNGEERAKGNILERFSAQQFPDLHSELNLSSLELGDSALYFCASSPDGAGNTIYFGEGSWLTVV.

The chain recombines TRBV11-1 with TRBJ2-1; TRBD2 aligns across 8 bases. Germline V gene sequence: CDR1 SGHAT, CDR2 FQDESV (reference sequence). This CDR3 region has 17 residues. Trimming at V came to 1 base and at J to 5 bases, leaving 10 bases not matched to a gene. The CDR3 sequence is CASSLVFRTRGDNEQFF. CDR3 bases: TGTGCCAGCAGCTTAGTATTCCGGACGCGGGGGGACAATGAGCAGTTCTTC. The variable domain in full, completed from reference TRBV11-1 and TRBJ2-1, reads EAEVAQSPRYKITEKSQAVAFWCDPISGHATLYWYRQILGQGPELLVQFQDESVVDDSQLPKDRFSAERLKGVDSTLKIQPAELGDSAMYLCASSLVFRTRGDNEQFFGPGTRLTVL.

This clonotype appeared a few times. The V gene is TRBV15, the J gene TRBJ2-2; D possibly corresponds to TRBD2 (7 bases). CDR3 size: 18 residues. Germline CDR1 LNHNV, CDR2 YYDKDF (reference sequence). Deletions cut 0 bases from V and 2 bases from J, with 16 bases between. The CDR3 bases are TGTGCCACCAGCAGAGATTATGGCGGGGGCCCCAACACCGGGGAGCTGTTTTTT. This gives the protein CATSRDYGGGPNTGELFF.

In its sample, this clonotype was seen a few times. The chain has TRBV3-1 and TRBJ1-1; possible D gene TRBD1, 5 bases. The CDR3 runs to 14 residues. With 3 bases removed from V and 8 bases from J, the gap between germline ends came to 16 bases. CDR1 LGHDT and CDR2 YNNKEL come from the germline V gene (reference sequence). The CDR3 is CASSQPGEGEEAFF. CDR3 DNA sequence: TGTGCCAGCAGCCAGCCGGGGGAAGGGGAAGAAGCTTTCTTT.

This clonotype has a handful of counts. The rearrangement joins TRBV2 to TRBJ2-3; TRBD2 aligns across 9 bases. Germline CDR1 reads SNHLY; CDR2 reads FYNNEI. The CDR3 contains 14 residues. The V gene end was trimmed by 8 bases and the J gene end by 6 bases; junction bases not matched to a gene: 9. CDR3 in amino acids: CASQPRLADDTQYF. The DNA for the CDR3 is TGTGCCAGCCAACCGAGACTAGCGGACGATACGCAGTATTTT.

The chain has TRBV24-1 and TRBJ2-3; the D is unclear. The germline gives CDR1 KGHDR, CDR2 SFDVKD. The CDR3 is made up of 14 amino acids. Trimming stripped 7 bases from V and 3 bases from J, with 13 bases between. The CDR3 DNA is TGTGCCACCAGGCCGGGCCCCTGGACAGATACGCAGTATTTT. Amino acid sequence: CATRPGPWTDTQYF.

This clonotype has a count of ten or more. The chain recombines TRBV20-1 with TRBJ2-5, with a possible D match to TRBD2 (6 bases). The germline V gene encodes CDR1 DFQATT and CDR2 SNEGSKA (reference sequence). Deletions cut 3 bases from V and 4 bases from J, with 15 bases between. The CDR3 sequence is 14 residues long. CDR3 sequence reads: CSASILEGVETQYF. The CDR3 coding sequence is TGCAGTGCTAGTATTCTGGAGGGCGTAGAGACCCAGTACTTC.

The chain uses TRBV30 and TRBJ2-1; 13 nucleotides agree with TRBD2. Germline V CDR1 and CDR2: GTSNPN, SVGIG (reference sequence). Losses at the gene ends were 5 bases for V and 8 bases for J; bases not matched to a gene: 3. The CDR3 sequence is 13 residues long. The CDR3 loop reads CAWAGLAGDEQFF. CDR3 coding DNA: TGTGCCTGGGCCGGACTAGCGGGAGATGAGCAGTTCTTC.

This clonotype has only a few counts. CDR3 nucleotide sequence: TGCGCCAGCAGCTTCCGCGGGTGGGACGAGCAGTACTTC. Residues: CASSFRGWDEQYF. The chain employs TRBV5-1 and TRBJ2-7; perhaps TRBD2 as D (5 bases). CDR1 is SGHRS and CDR2 is YFSETQ in the germline V gene. Trimming took off 2 bases at V and 5 bases at J, with 11 bases between the two ends. The CDR3 length is 13 residues.

This clonotype was counted at least ten times. The rearrangement uses TRBV7-9 and TRBJ2-1; D may be TRBD1 or TRBD2 (6 bases each). The CDR3 is 17 amino acids. V was clipped by 5 bases and J by 6 bases, with 23 bases between them. CDR1 is SEHNR and CDR2 is FQNEAQ in the germline V gene (reference sequence). In nucleotides, the CDR3 is TGTGCCAGCAGCACCCGGGGCGGGACACGGTTTAGCAATGAGCAGTTCTTC. This codes for CASSTRGGTRFSNEQFF.